A selection of T cell receptor beta chains follows, all from one sample in a study of cytomegalovirus exposure and HLA in healthy donors. Assay: immunoSEQ multiplex PCR; the TCRdb copy retains only in-frame clones and omits some. The table shows 40,000 to 45,000 clones, with under 65% occurring only once. The sample consisted of PBMCs. These receptors were obtained from a human donor in good health. The CDR3 runs from the conserved cysteine through the conserved F or W. The D gene is left open where the match is weak. The size of a clone is reported for some rows only, either as once, few or many, or as a class for expanded clones.

cdr3_aa: CAWSAQGWNEKLFF; cdr3_nt: TGTGCCTGGAGTGCGCAGGGCTGGAATGAAAAACTGTTTTTT; v_call: TRBV30; j_call: TRBJ1-4; clone_size: NA; d_call: NA; cdr3_length: 14
cdr3_aa: CSARVSLEQYF; cdr3_nt: TGCAGTGCTAGAGTTTCACTCGAGCAGTACTTC; v_call: TRBV20-1; j_call: TRBJ2-7; clone_size: few; d_call: NA; cdr3_length: 11
cdr3_aa: CASSLSGTGHGEQYF; cdr3_nt: TGTGCCAGCAGCCTTTCCGGGACAGGGCACGGCGAGCAGTACTTC; v_call: TRBV7-2; j_call: TRBJ2-7; clone_size: NA; d_call: TRBD1; cdr3_length: 15
cdr3_aa: CASSRPGGRSDTQYF; cdr3_nt: TGTGCCAGCAGCCGCCCGGGGGGCCGATCCGATACGCAGTATTTT; v_call: TRBV7-6; j_call: TRBJ2-3; clone_size: NA; d_call: NA; cdr3_length: 15
cdr3_aa: CAWSVFRAQYF; cdr3_nt: TGTGCCTGGAGTGTTTTCAGGGCCCAGTACTTC; v_call: TRBV30; j_call: TRBJ2-5; clone_size: NA; d_call: NA; cdr3_length: 11
cdr3_aa: CASSRTGGHQPQHF; cdr3_nt: TGTGCCAGCAGCCGTACAGGGGGCCATCAGCCCCAGCATTTT; v_call: TRBV5-5; j_call: TRBJ1-5; clone_size: NA; d_call: TRBD1; cdr3_length: 14
cdr3_aa: CASSVATTGYLSGYTF; cdr3_nt: TGTGCCAGCAGCGTAGCTACGACAGGGTATTTGTCAGGCTACACCTTC; v_call: TRBV9; j_call: TRBJ1-2; clone_size: NA; d_call: TRBD1; cdr3_length: 16
cdr3_aa: CASSSTWGGAWYEQYF; cdr3_nt: TGTGCCAGCAGCTCAACTTGGGGGGGGGCTTGGTACGAGCAGTACTTC; v_call: TRBV7-2; j_call: TRBJ2-7; clone_size: NA; d_call: NA; cdr3_length: 16
cdr3_aa: CASSYWGGTSSPLHF; cdr3_nt: TGTGCCAGCAGTTACTGGGGAGGGACATCATCACCCCTCCACTTT; v_call: TRBV6-6; j_call: TRBJ1-6; clone_size: NA; d_call: NA; cdr3_length: 15
cdr3_aa: CAIGLAGQETQYF; cdr3_nt: TGTGCCATCGGACTAGCGGGGCAAGAGACCCAGTACTTC; v_call: TRBV10-3; j_call: TRBJ2-5; clone_size: NA; d_call: TRBD2; cdr3_length: 13
cdr3_aa: CATASRGWDGYTF; cdr3_nt: TGTGCCACGGCCTCGAGAGGGTGGGATGGCTACACCTTC; v_call: TRBV27; j_call: TRBJ1-2; clone_size: NA; d_call: NA; cdr3_length: 13
cdr3_aa: CASSLPYYEQYF; cdr3_nt: TGTGCCAGCAGCCTACCCTACTACGAGCAGTACTTC; v_call: TRBV5-6; j_call: TRBJ2-7; clone_size: NA; d_call: NA; cdr3_length: 12
cdr3_aa: CASSKGDSTYNSPLHF; cdr3_nt: TGCGCCAGCAGCAAAGGGGACAGTACCTATAATTCACCCCTCCACTTT; v_call: TRBV5-1; j_call: TRBJ1-6; clone_size: once; d_call: TRBD1; cdr3_length: 16
cdr3_aa: CASSPPGINEQFF; cdr3_nt: TGTGCCAGCAGTCCGCCGGGAATCAATGAGCAGTTCTTC; v_call: TRBV6-5; j_call: TRBJ2-1; clone_size: once; d_call: NA; cdr3_length: 13
cdr3_aa: CASSGGQYEQYF; cdr3_nt: TGTGCCAGCAGTGGCGGACAATACGAGCAGTACTTC; v_call: TRBV28; j_call: TRBJ2-7; clone_size: NA; d_call: NA; cdr3_length: 12
cdr3_aa: CASSPPGGAVETQYF; cdr3_nt: TGTGCCAGCTCACCACCTGGGGGGGCCGTGGAGACCCAGTACTTC; v_call: TRBV18; j_call: TRBJ2-5; clone_size: once; d_call: NA; cdr3_length: 15
cdr3_aa: CANQRGRQETQYF; cdr3_nt: TGTGCCAACCAAAGGGGCCGTCAAGAGACCCAGTACTTC; v_call: TRBV2; j_call: TRBJ2-5; clone_size: NA; d_call: NA; cdr3_length: 13
cdr3_aa: CASSLAGGRSGFTQYF; cdr3_nt: TGCGCCAGCAGCTTGGCCGGGGGTCGGTCAGGTTTCACGCAGTATTTT; v_call: TRBV5-1; j_call: TRBJ2-3; clone_size: NA; d_call: NA; cdr3_length: 16
cdr3_aa: CASSSLHRRGYTF; cdr3_nt: TGTGCCAGCAGCTCTCTTCACAGGCGAGGCTACACCTTC; v_call: TRBV7-2; j_call: TRBJ1-2; clone_size: NA; d_call: NA; cdr3_length: 13
cdr3_aa: CASRLAGGYNEQFF; cdr3_nt: TGCGCCAGCAGACTAGCGGGGGGCTACAATGAGCAGTTCTTC; v_call: TRBV5-1; j_call: TRBJ2-1; clone_size: NA; d_call: TRBD2; cdr3_length: 14
cdr3_aa: CASRHSGTGDSSPLHF; cdr3_nt: TGTGCCAGCAGACACTCCGGGACAGGGGACAGTTCACCCCTCCACTTT; v_call: TRBV28; j_call: TRBJ1-6; clone_size: NA; d_call: TRBD1; cdr3_length: 16
cdr3_aa: CASGFERQANLGYTF; cdr3_nt: TGTGCCAGCGGTTTCGAACGACAGGCGAACCTTGGCTACACCTTC; v_call: TRBV7-8; j_call: TRBJ1-2; clone_size: NA; d_call: NA; cdr3_length: 15
cdr3_aa: CASSQVPGQAYEQYF; cdr3_nt: TGCGCCAGCAGCCAAGTTCCGGGACAGGCCTACGAGCAGTACTTC; v_call: TRBV4-1; j_call: TRBJ2-7; clone_size: NA; d_call: TRBD1; cdr3_length: 15
cdr3_aa: CASSIRGRTYGYTF; cdr3_nt: TGTGCCAGTAGTATCAGGGGCAGGACCTATGGCTACACCTTC; v_call: TRBV19; j_call: TRBJ1-2; clone_size: few; d_call: NA; cdr3_length: 14
cdr3_aa: CASSPEPLLLYGYTF; cdr3_nt: TGTGCCAGCAGTCCCGAACCCCTTTTACTCTATGGCTACACCTTC; v_call: TRBV6-5; j_call: TRBJ1-2; clone_size: NA; d_call: NA; cdr3_length: 15
cdr3_aa: CASREGSGGKLFF; cdr3_nt: TGTGCCAGCAGAGAGGGCTCAGGGGGGAAACTGTTTTTT; v_call: TRBV6-4; j_call: TRBJ1-4; clone_size: NA; d_call: TRBD1; cdr3_length: 13
cdr3_aa: CASSLGDRAGPQHF; cdr3_nt: TGTGCCAGCAGTTTAGGGGACAGAGCGGGGCCCCAGCATTTT; v_call: TRBV27; j_call: TRBJ1-5; clone_size: NA; d_call: TRBD1; cdr3_length: 14
cdr3_aa: CASSPIQNSPLHF; cdr3_nt: TGTGCCAGCAGCCCCATACAGAATTCACCCCTCCACTTT; v_call: TRBV7-6; j_call: TRBJ1-6; clone_size: NA; d_call: NA; cdr3_length: 13
cdr3_aa: CASTGRGSGANVLTF; cdr3_nt: TGTGCCAGCACGGGCAGGGGCTCCGGGGCCAACGTCCTGACTTTC; v_call: TRBV9; j_call: TRBJ2-6; clone_size: NA; d_call: NA; cdr3_length: 15
cdr3_aa: CASSQGWGDSNSPLHF; cdr3_nt: TGCGCCAGCAGCCAGGGGTGGGGGGATTCTAATTCACCCCTCCACTTT; v_call: TRBV4-1; j_call: TRBJ1-6; clone_size: NA; d_call: NA; cdr3_length: 16
cdr3_aa: CASSQDLGQPFTLHF; cdr3_nt: TGTGCCAGCAGCCAAGATCTGGGGCAGCCCTTTACCCTCCACTTT; v_call: TRBV14; j_call: TRBJ1-6; clone_size: NA; d_call: NA; cdr3_length: 15
cdr3_aa: CASSHQDAGGTVDTQYF; cdr3_nt: TGCGCCAGCAGTCACCAGGACGCGGGGGGCACGGTAGATACGCAGTATTTT; v_call: TRBV23-1; j_call: TRBJ2-3; clone_size: NA; d_call: TRBD2; cdr3_length: 17
cdr3_aa: CAWSVKSGGEKLFF; cdr3_nt: TGTGCCTGGAGTGTAAAATCGGGGGGTGAAAAACTGTTTTTT; v_call: TRBV30; j_call: TRBJ1-4; clone_size: NA; d_call: NA; cdr3_length: 14
cdr3_aa: CASGINGRGASHEQYF; cdr3_nt: TGTGCCAGTGGTATTAATGGGCGGGGGGCGTCCCACGAGCAGTACTTC; v_call: TRBV19; j_call: TRBJ2-7; clone_size: NA; d_call: TRBD2; cdr3_length: 16
cdr3_aa: CASSLDRVGGNTIYF; cdr3_nt: TGCGCCAGCAGCCTAGACAGGGTCGGTGGAAACACCATATATTTT; v_call: TRBV4-3; j_call: TRBJ1-3; clone_size: few; d_call: TRBD1; cdr3_length: 15
cdr3_aa: CASSRDRVKLFF; cdr3_nt: TGTGCCAGCAGCCGGGACAGGGTTAAACTGTTTTTT; v_call: TRBV7-9; j_call: TRBJ1-4; clone_size: medium-sized; d_call: TRBD1; cdr3_length: 12
cdr3_aa: CASSQGAYYGYTF; cdr3_nt: TGCGCCAGCAGCCAAGGGGCGTACTATGGCTACACCTTC; v_call: TRBV5-1; j_call: TRBJ1-2; clone_size: few; d_call: NA; cdr3_length: 13
cdr3_aa: CASSEGTGPVKLFF; cdr3_nt: TGTGCCAGCAGCGAGGGAACAGGGCCGGTAAAACTGTTTTTT; v_call: TRBV9; j_call: TRBJ1-4; clone_size: NA; d_call: NA; cdr3_length: 14
cdr3_aa: CAWNQGVGNYEQFF; cdr3_nt: TGTGCCTGGAATCAGGGCGTAGGCAATTACGAGCAGTTCTTC; v_call: TRBV30; j_call: TRBJ2-1; clone_size: NA; d_call: NA; cdr3_length: 14
cdr3_aa: CAWNLPRGATNEKLFF; cdr3_nt: TGTGCCTGGAACTTACCTCGCGGGGCAACTAATGAAAAACTGTTTTTT; v_call: TRBV30; j_call: TRBJ1-4; clone_size: NA; d_call: NA; cdr3_length: 16
cdr3_aa: CASSQFSSYNSPLHF; cdr3_nt: TGTGCCAGCAGCCAATTTAGCTCCTATAATTCACCCCTCCACTTT; v_call: TRBV5-4; j_call: TRBJ1-6; clone_size: once; d_call: NA; cdr3_length: 15
cdr3_aa: CASSEDRGNTIYF; cdr3_nt: TGTGCCAGCAGTGAGGACAGGGGAAACACCATATATTTT; v_call: TRBV6-1; j_call: TRBJ1-3; clone_size: NA; d_call: TRBD1; cdr3_length: 13
cdr3_aa: CASSLLGRNYGYTF; cdr3_nt: TGTGCCAGCAGCCTACTCGGTCGGAACTATGGCTACACCTTC; v_call: TRBV7-9; j_call: TRBJ1-2; clone_size: few; d_call: NA; cdr3_length: 14
cdr3_aa: CASSLGSGNYGYTF; cdr3_nt: TGTGCCAGCAGCTTGGGATCGGGAAACTATGGCTACACCTTC; v_call: TRBV5-6; j_call: TRBJ1-2; clone_size: few; d_call: NA; cdr3_length: 14
cdr3_aa: CASSSTGGDSLYEQYF; cdr3_nt: TGTGCCAGCAGCTCTACAGGGGGGGATAGCCTTTACGAGCAGTACTTC; v_call: TRBV7-9; j_call: TRBJ2-7; clone_size: NA; d_call: NA; cdr3_length: 16
cdr3_aa: CAGGGGGEQFF; cdr3_nt: TGTGCCGGAGGGGGCGGAGGTGAGCAGTTCTTC; v_call: TRBV18; j_call: TRBJ2-1; clone_size: NA; d_call: NA; cdr3_length: 11
cdr3_aa: CASSLEQGSGYTF; cdr3_nt: TGCGCCAGCAGCTTGGAGCAGGGCTCTGGCTACACCTTC; v_call: TRBV5-1; j_call: TRBJ1-2; clone_size: NA; d_call: NA; cdr3_length: 13
cdr3_aa: CATSRDRGETQYF; cdr3_nt: TGTGCCACCAGCAGGGACAGGGGGGAGACCCAGTACTTC; v_call: TRBV15; j_call: TRBJ2-5; clone_size: NA; d_call: TRBD1; cdr3_length: 13
cdr3_aa: CASSPRAGSAKNIQYF; cdr3_nt: TGTGCCAGCAGTCCTCGGGCGGGATCGGCCAAAAACATTCAGTACTTC; v_call: TRBV28; j_call: TRBJ2-4; clone_size: NA; d_call: NA; cdr3_length: 16